The T cell receptor beta chain described here comes from a study of blood T cell repertoires in COVID-19. Sequenced by immunoSEQ multiplex PCR; TCRdb stores in-frame clones only, minus some. Seen here are 330,000 or so clones, roughly 87% observed once, and the top ten hold 2.5% to 3.5%. Assignments of participants to cohorts depended upon their own reported clinical history. Germline V CDR1 and CDR2: SGHAT, FQNNGV. V was shortened by 6 bases and J by 4 bases, with 12 bases between the two germline ends. The CDR3 is 13 residues long. This sequence joins TRBV11-2 and TRBJ2-5, with D possibly matching TRBD2 (6 bases). This clonotype was sampled from a woman aged 25 to 39 who had recovered from COVID-19. Sequenced sample: PBMCs or T cells enriched from blood (not recorded which). The CDR3 DNA reads as TGTGCCAGCAGGGACACTAGCCCAGAGACCCAGTACTTC. Amino acid sequence: CASRDTSPETQYF.